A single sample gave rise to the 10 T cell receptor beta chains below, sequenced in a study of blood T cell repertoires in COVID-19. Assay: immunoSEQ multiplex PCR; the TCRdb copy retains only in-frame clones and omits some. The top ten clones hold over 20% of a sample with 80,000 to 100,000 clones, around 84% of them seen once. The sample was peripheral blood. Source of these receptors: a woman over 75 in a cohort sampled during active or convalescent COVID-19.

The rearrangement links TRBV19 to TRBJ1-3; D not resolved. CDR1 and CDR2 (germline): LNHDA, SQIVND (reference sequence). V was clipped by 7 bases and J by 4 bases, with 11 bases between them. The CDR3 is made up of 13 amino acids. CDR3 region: CASMIYSGNTIYF. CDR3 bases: TGTGCCAGTATGATCTACTCAGGAAACACCATATATTTT.

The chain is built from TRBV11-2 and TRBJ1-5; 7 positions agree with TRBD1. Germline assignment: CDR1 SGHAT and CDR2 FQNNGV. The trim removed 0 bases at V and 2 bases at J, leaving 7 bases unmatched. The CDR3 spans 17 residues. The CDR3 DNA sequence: TGTGCCAGCAGCTTAGATCGAACCGGGACAGGCAATCAGCCCCAGCATTTT. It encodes CASSLDRTGTGNQPQHF.

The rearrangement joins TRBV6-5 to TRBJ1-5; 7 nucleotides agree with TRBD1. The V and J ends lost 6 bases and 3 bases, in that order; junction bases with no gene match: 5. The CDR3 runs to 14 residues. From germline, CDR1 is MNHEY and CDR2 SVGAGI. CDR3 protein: CASRSGQFNQPQHF. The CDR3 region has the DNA TGTGCCAGCAGGTCGGGACAGTTCAATCAGCCCCAGCATTTT.

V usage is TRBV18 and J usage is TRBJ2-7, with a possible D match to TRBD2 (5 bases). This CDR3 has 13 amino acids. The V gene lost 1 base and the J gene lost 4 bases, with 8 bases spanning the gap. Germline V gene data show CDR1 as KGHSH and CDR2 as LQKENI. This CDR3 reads CASSPRERYEQYF. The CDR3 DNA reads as TGTGCCAGCTCACCACGGGAGCGTTACGAGCAGTACTTC.

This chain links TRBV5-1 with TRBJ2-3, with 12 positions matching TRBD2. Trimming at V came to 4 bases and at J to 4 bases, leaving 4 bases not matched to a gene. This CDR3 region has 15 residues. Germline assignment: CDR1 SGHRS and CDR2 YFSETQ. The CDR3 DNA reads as TGCGCCAGCAGCCCGCGACTAGCGGGAGCAGATACGCAGTATTTT. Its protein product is CASSPRLAGADTQYF.

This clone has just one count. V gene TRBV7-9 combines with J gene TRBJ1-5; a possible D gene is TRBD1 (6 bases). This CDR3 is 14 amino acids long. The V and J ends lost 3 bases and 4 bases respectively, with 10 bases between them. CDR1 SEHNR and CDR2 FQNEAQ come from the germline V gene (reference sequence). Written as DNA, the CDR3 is TGTGCCAGCAGCTTTGAAGGGGGAAATCAGCCCCAGCATTTT. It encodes CASSFEGGNQPQHF.

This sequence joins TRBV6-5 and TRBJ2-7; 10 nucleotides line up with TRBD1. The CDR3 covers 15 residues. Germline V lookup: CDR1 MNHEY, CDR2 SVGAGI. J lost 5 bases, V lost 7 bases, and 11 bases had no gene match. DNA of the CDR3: TGTGCCAGCAAACGATTAGGACAGGGGGAGAACGAGCAGTACTTC. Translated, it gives CASKRLGQGENEQYF.

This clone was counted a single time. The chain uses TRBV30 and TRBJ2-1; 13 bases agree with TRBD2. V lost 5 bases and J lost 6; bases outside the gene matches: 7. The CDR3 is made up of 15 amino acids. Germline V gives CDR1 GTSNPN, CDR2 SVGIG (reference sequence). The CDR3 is CAWSGLAGVSNEQFF. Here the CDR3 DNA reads TGTGCCTGGTCCGGACTAGCGGGAGTGTCCAATGAGCAGTTCTTC.

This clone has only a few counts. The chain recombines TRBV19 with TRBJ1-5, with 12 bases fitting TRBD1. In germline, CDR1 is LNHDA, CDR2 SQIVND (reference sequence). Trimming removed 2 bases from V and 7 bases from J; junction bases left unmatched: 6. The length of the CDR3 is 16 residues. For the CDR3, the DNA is TGTGCCAGTAGTATATCCCTGGGGACAGGGGGCCAGCCCCAGCATTTT. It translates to CASSISLGTGGQPQHF.

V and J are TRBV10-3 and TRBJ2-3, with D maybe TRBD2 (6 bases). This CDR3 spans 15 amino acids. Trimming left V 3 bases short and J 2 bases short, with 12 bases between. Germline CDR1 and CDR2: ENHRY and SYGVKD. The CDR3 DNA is TGTGCCATCAGTGAAGGGCGGGATCACACAGATACGCAGTATTTT. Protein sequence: CAISEGRDHTDTQYF.